A selection of T cell receptor beta chains follows, all from one sample in a study of CD8 T cells in ankylosing spondylitis. MiXCR, applied by TCRdb to the 5' RACE reads, yields one record per CDR3 protein. The top ten clones hold 14% of a sample with about 200,000 distinct CDR3 sequences, around 6.6% of them seen once. The sample taken for sequencing was blood, either unsorted or a sorted T cell fraction (not recorded which). These receptor sequences come from a male donor with ankylosing spondylitis. CDR3s include the opening cysteine and the closing phenylalanine or tryptophan. The D gene is left open where the match is weak. Size tells how often a clone was seen (once, few, many) or the class of an expanded clone, and some rows leave it out.

D gene	J gene	V gene	clone size	CDR3 DNA	CDR3 protein
-	TRBJ2-2	TRBV12-3/TRBV12-4	-	TGTGCCAGCAGTTTTGTCCTTGGTTGGCTGTTTTTT	CASSFVLGWLFF
-	TRBJ2-3	TRBV4-1	-	TGCGCCAGCAGCCGGATACAGGGCCGGAGCACAGATACGCAGTATTTT	CASSRIQGRSTDTQYF
-	TRBJ2-2	TRBV6-2/TRBV6-3	many	TGTGCCAGCAGTCCCGCAGGATTTAACACCGGGGAGCTGTTTTTT	CASSPAGFNTGELFF
TRBD2	TRBJ2-3	TRBV10-3	many	TGTGCCATCGGACTAGCGGAAGATAGCACAGATACGCAGTATTTT	CAIGLAEDSTDTQYF
-	TRBJ1-2	TRBV12-5	many	TGTGCTAGTGGTTTGGTACGAGGCTACACCTTC	CASGLVRGYTF
-	TRBJ1-2	TRBV6-5	-	TGTGCCAGCAAAGGGAATGGCTACACCTTC	CASKGNGYTF
-	TRBJ2-1	TRBV12-3/TRBV12-4	many	TGTGCCAGCAACGACATACGAAACAATGAGCAGTTCTTC	CASNDIRNNEQFF
-	TRBJ2-1	TRBV29-1	many	TGCAGCGTGAGCGGGTACAATGAGCAGTTCTTC	CSVSGYNEQFF
TRBD1	TRBJ2-1	TRBV5-5	many	TGTGCCAGCAGCACCGGGACAGAAGGATACAATGAGCAGTTCTTC	CASSTGTEGYNEQFF
TRBD1	TRBJ1-2	TRBV9	many	TGTGCCAGCAGCGCGATCCGGGACAGGCAGGGAAACTATGGCTACACCTTC	CASSAIRDRQGNYGYTF
-	TRBJ2-5	TRBV9	many	TGTGCCAGCAGCGTAGCTGGGAGTCAAGAGACCCAGTACTTC	CASSVAGSQETQYF
-	TRBJ1-1	TRBV9	many	TGTGCCAGCAGCGTAGTGAATAAGGGTGAAGCTTTCTTT	CASSVVNKGEAFF
-	TRBJ2-7	TRBV6-6	many	TGTGCCAGCAGTTACTTAGGGGAGCAGTACTTC	CASSYLGEQYF
TRBD1	TRBJ2-7	TRBV5-1	-	TGCGCCAGCAGCTTGGAGCGTGGACAGGGAATCGACGAGCAGTACTTC	CASSLERGQGIDEQYF